These 15 T cell receptor beta chains were sequenced from one sample in a study of read filtering for tumor transcriptome and immune sequencing. From roughly 390 ng of RNA, a library with molecular barcoded alpha/delta and beta/gamma adaptors was made. Each CDR3 protein gets one entry after TCRdb re-called the reads with MiXCR. This sample carries some 130,000 distinct CDR3 sequences, about an eighth of them seen once, and the ten largest clones take 9.5% to 12%. The sequenced sample consisted of a population of CD138-negative cells sorted from bone marrow. The receptors were sampled from a donor older than 35 with multiple myeloma.

This clonotype has a count of ten or more. The J gene is TRBJ2-5, the V gene TRBV28; D is tentatively TRBD1 or TRBD2 (5 bases each). The CDR3 totals 15 residues. Trimming cost V 7 bases and J 3 bases, with 18 bases left between them. Germline CDR1 is MDHEN and CDR2 is SYDVKM. The CDR3 DNA follows: TGTGCCAGCACCCCGCCGGGGACGTCAAAAGAGACCCAGTACTTC. Amino acids: CASTPPGTSKETQYF.

This clonotype was observed many times. The genes are TRBV6-1 and TRBJ2-3, with 7 nucleotides matching TRBD2. The CDR3 sequence is 14 residues long. CDR1 and CDR2 from the germline V gene are MNHNS and SASEGT. The trim removed 4 bases at V and 1 base at J, leaving 2 bases unmatched. The CDR3 DNA is TGTGCCAGCAGTGTAAGCGGGGGCACAGATACGCAGTATTTT. Translation gives CASSVSGGTDTQYF.

The chain uses TRBV7-2 and TRBJ2-6; D unclear. Germline loops: CDR1 SGHTA, CDR2 FQGNSA. This CDR3 is built from 15 residues. Trimming stripped 1 base from V and 4 bases from J, with 8 bases between. The DNA of the CDR3 is TGTGCCAGCAGCTTAGGGGTTGCCGGGGCCAACGTCCTGACTTTC. Translated: CASSLGVAGANVLTF.

The rearrangement links TRBV6-4 to TRBJ2-3; possible D gene TRBD2, 5 bases. This CDR3 has 15 amino acids. The germline V and J ends were trimmed by 7 bases and 0 bases, with 14 bases remaining between them. Germline lookup yields CDR1 MRHNA and CDR2 SNTAGT. The DNA for the CDR3 is TGTGCCAGCAAATGGCCAAGGACTAGCACAGATACGCAGTATTTT. It specifies CASKWPRTSTDTQYF.

This clonotype was observed a handful of times. J is TRBJ2-1 and V is TRBV4-1; the D gene is possibly TRBD2 (5 bases). CDR1 and CDR2 from the germline V gene are MGHRA and YSYEKL. V was clipped by 4 bases and J by 5 bases, with 21 bases between them. CDR3 length: 17 amino acids. The CDR3 spells CASSRDLGGNSDNEQFF. The CDR3 nucleotides read TGCGCCAGCAGCCGAGATTTAGGAGGAAATTCGGACAATGAGCAGTTCTTC.

This rearrangement joins TRBV29-1 to TRBJ1-1; D unclear. With 7 bases removed from V and 1 base from J, the gap between germline ends came to 7 bases. The germline V gene has CDR1 SQVTM and CDR2 ANQGSEA. The CDR3 has 11 amino acids. CDR3 sequence (DNA): TGCAGCGCCTCCCGGAACACTGAAGCTTTCTTT. It translates to CSASRNTEAFF.

At least ten counts were recorded for this clonotype. This sequence joins TRBV20-1 and TRBJ2-7, with 7 bases matching TRBD2. The CDR3 is 10 amino acids. The germline CDR1 and CDR2 sequences are DFQATT and SNEGSKA (reference sequence). The junction had 1 base not matched to a gene; V was cut back by 5 bases and J by 6 bases. Here the CDR3 reads CSAGEGEQYF. Here the CDR3 DNA reads TGCAGTGCTGGGGAGGGCGAGCAGTACTTC.

Comment on this clonotype: A much more abundant neighbour one base away suggests this may be a read error. Here the CDR3 reads CSARVLAGVKTQYF. CDR3 DNA sequence: TGCAGTGCTAGAGTTCTAGCGGGGGTAAAGACCCAGTACTTC. The chain is built from TRBV20-1 and TRBJ2-5, with 10 bases aligning to TRBD2. Per the germline V gene, CDR1 is DFQATT and CDR2 is SNEGSKA (reference sequence). CDR3 size: 14 residues. Unmatched junction bases numbered 5, after V lost 1 base and J lost 6 bases.

This clonotype was seen repeatedly, ten times or more. The chain is built from TRBV4-1 and TRBJ2-3; D possibly corresponds to TRBD1 (6 bases). V was cut by 0 bases and J by 3 bases, with 16 bases left in between. Per germline, CDR1 MGHRA and CDR2 YSYEKL. This CDR3 region has 17 residues. CDR3 loop: CASSQDPAGVGTDTQYF. The DNA of the CDR3 is TGCGCCAGCAGCCAAGATCCTGCAGGGGTAGGGACAGATACGCAGTATTTT.

Points on this clonotype: A much larger clone lies one base from this, so it may be a read error. The V call is TRBV29-1, the J call TRBJ2-7; D might be TRBD1 (6 bases). The CDR3 sequence is 12 residues long. The germline gives CDR1 SQVTM, CDR2 ANQGSEA. The DNA of the CDR3 is TGCAGTTTCCGGGACACACCGCACGAGCAGTACTTC. This codes for CSFRDTPHEQYF.

This clonotype was found a few times. The V call is TRBV28, the J call TRBJ2-7; D perhaps matches TRBD1 (5 bases). The CDR3 contains 15 residues. V gave up 5 bases and J gave up 2 bases, with 16 bases separating them. Germline V lookup: CDR1 MDHEN, CDR2 SYDVKM. CDR3 nucleotides: TGTGCCAGCAGTCTCACGACAGATCACGCCTACGAGCAGTACTTC. Amino acids: CASSLTTDHAYEQYF. The full variable domain, in which reference TRBV28 and TRBJ2-7 provide the parts outside the CDR3, is DVKVTQSSRYLVKRTGEKVFLECVQDMDHENMFWYRQDPGLGLRLIYFSYDVKMKEKGDIPEGYSVSREKKERFSLILESASTNQTSMYLCASSLTTDHAYEQYFGPGTRLTVT.

With regard to this clonotype: A single base is all that separates this from a far larger clone, so a read error is likely. The rearrangement links TRBV6-6 to TRBJ2-2, with a possible D match to TRBD1 (6 bases). Germline V CDR1 and CDR2: MNHNY, SVGAGI (reference sequence). The CDR3 length is 16 residues. CDR3 bases: TGTGCCGGCAGTTATAGTAGGACAGCGAACACCGGGGAGCTGTTTTTT. It yields the protein CAGSYSRTANTGELFF.

This clonotype was observed many times. This chain connects TRBV6-1 to TRBJ1-2; D is ambiguous. Germline CDR1 and CDR2: MNHNS and SASEGT. This CDR3 is 15 amino acids long. V was trimmed by 1 base and J by 0 bases, leaving 9 bases between them. As DNA, the CDR3 is TGTGCCAGCAGTGAAGGAGGCCGGACTAACTATGGCTACACCTTC. Encoded protein: CASSEGGRTNYGYTF.

Concerning this clonotype itself: A far more abundant clone sits one base away, making this likely a read error. The chain employs TRBV4-1 and TRBJ2-1; TRBD2 aligns across 8 bases. The CDR3 consists of 18 residues. V was clipped by 0 bases and J by 13 bases; unmatched bases: 20. Germline V gives CDR1 MGHRA, CDR2 YSYEKL. CDR3 amino acids: CASSQDPIGLAVQETQFF. DNA for the CDR3: TGCGCCAGCAGCCAAGATCCCATCGGACTAGCAGTTCAAGAGACCCAGTTCTTC.

This clonotype was counted between two and nine times. Just one base apart from a much larger clone, this may be a read error. V is TRBV6-6 and J is TRBJ1-1; TRBD1 is a possible D gene (6 bases). The CDR3 loop spans 14 amino acids. Trimming removed 6 bases at V and 3 bases at J, with 14 bases between. Germline V gene data show CDR1 as MNHNY and CDR2 as SVGAGI (reference sequence). The CDR3 is CASRQGTADTEAFF. The CDR3 DNA sequence: TGTGCCAGCAGACAGGGAACAGCGGACACTGAAGCTTTCTTT.